The sequence of this T cell receptor (beta chain) was determined in a study of blood T cell repertoires in COVID-19. The wider study: Samples of COVID-19 (acute and convalescent) were obtained from the United States, Italy and Spain.

The ends lost 0 bases at V and 5 bases at J; junction bases unmatched: 2. This CDR3 contains 15 residues. Germline CDR1 SGHRS, CDR2 YFSETQ. Clones were read by immunoSEQ multiplex PCR, and TCRdb kept only the in-frame ones, dropping some. The sample lists approximately 300,000 clones, approximately 91% occurring once. This clone was counted a single time. This rearrangement joins TRBV5-1 to TRBJ1-6; TRBD1 aligns across 7 bases. This TCR was recovered from a man aged 55 to 70 who had recovered from COVID-19. The source material was PBMCs or T cells enriched from blood (not recorded which). As DNA, the CDR3 is TGCGCCAGCAGCTTGGGCGGGACAGATAATTCACCCCTCCACTTT. Protein: CASSLGGTDNSPLHF.